This TCR beta chain appears in the sequencing data of a study of OX40 agonist ivuxolimab in advanced cancers. For the study at large: Given to patients was ivuxolimab, an agonistic anti-OX40 (CD134) antibody. The study's findings and limits: Both CD4+ and CD8+ T cell populations in blood had undergone clonal expansion by week 6 at 0.1 to 3.0 mg/kg.

The CDR3 sequence is 17 residues long. With 3 bases removed from V and 2 bases from J, the gap between germline ends came to 14 bases. Germline lookup yields CDR1 KGHSH and CDR2 LQKENI. The assay was immunoSEQ multiplex PCR, and TCRdb's table has in-frame clones only and misses some. The sample consists of more than 75,000 clones, around 83% of them appearing once. In the case of this clone: Its target is not known.

This chain uses TRBV18 with TRBJ2-6; perhaps TRBD2 as D (6 bases). The TCR comes from an adult with an advanced solid tumor such as melanoma, head and neck, liver or kidney cancer. The specimen comprised CD4+ or CD8+ T cells sorted from blood, sampled in a trial of the OX40 agonist ivuxolimab. CDR3 sequence (DNA): TGTGCCAGCTCACCGGGGACCGGGGGAACTGGGGCCAACGTCCTGACTTTC. It specifies CASSPGTGGTGANVLTF.